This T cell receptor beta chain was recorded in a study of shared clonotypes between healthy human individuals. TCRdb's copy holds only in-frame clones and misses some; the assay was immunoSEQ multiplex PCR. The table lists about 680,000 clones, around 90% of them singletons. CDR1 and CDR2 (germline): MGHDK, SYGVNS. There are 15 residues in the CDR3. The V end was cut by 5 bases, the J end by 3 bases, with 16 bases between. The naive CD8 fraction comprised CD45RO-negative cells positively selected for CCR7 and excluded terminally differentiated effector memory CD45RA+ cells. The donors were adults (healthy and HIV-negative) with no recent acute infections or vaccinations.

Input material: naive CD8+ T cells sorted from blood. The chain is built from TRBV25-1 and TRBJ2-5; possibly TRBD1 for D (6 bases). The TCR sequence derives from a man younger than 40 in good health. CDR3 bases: TGTGCCAGCAGTAGAGGTGGGGGCAAGGAAGAGACCCAGTACTTC. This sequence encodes CASSRGGGKEETQYF.